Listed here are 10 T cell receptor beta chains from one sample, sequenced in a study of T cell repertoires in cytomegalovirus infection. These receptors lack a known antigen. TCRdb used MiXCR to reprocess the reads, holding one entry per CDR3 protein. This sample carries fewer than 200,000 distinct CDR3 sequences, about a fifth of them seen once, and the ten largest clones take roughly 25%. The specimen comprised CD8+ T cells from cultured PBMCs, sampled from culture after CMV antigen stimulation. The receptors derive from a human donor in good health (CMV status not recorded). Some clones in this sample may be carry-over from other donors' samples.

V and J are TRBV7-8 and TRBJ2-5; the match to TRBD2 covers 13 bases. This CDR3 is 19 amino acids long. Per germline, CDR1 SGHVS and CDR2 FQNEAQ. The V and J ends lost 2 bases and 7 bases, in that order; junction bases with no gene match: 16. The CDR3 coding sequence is TGTGCCAGCAGCTTAACTTCGGGACTAGCGGGAACTGGGATGGTGACCCAGTACTTC. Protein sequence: CASSLTSGLAGTGMVTQYF.

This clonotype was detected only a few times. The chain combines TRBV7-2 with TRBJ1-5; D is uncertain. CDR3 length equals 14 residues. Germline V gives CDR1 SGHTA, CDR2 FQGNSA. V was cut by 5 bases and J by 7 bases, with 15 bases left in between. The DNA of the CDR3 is TGTGCCAGCAGCCCTCCAGAGACGGGGCAGCCCCAGCATTTT. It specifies CASSPPETGQPQHF.

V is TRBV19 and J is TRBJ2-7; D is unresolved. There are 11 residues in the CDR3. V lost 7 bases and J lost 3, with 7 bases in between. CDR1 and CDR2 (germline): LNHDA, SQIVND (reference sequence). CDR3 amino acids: CASTLIYEQYF. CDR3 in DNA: TGTGCCAGTACCCTAATCTACGAGCAGTACTTC.

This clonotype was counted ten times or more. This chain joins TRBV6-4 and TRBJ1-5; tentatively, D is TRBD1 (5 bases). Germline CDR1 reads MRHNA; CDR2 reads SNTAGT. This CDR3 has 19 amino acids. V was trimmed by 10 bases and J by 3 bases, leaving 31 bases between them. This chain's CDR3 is CANPTTTTVPSDNNQPQHF. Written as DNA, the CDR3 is TGTGCCAACCCGACTACGACGACAGTGCCCTCCGATAACAATCAGCCCCAGCATTTT.

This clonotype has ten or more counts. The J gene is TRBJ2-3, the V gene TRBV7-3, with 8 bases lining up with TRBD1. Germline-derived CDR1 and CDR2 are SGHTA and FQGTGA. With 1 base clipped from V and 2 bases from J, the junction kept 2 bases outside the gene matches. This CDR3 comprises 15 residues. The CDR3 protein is CASSLNRGTTDTQYF. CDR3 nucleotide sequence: TGTGCCAGCAGCTTAAACAGGGGGACCACAGATACGCAGTATTTT.

CDR3 protein: CASSLVRVGVYNEQFF. CDR3 nucleotides: TGTGCCAGCAGCTTAGTAAGGGTAGGGGTATACAATGAGCAGTTCTTC. The V gene is TRBV7-8, the J gene TRBJ2-1; maybe TRBD1 (5 bases). Between the trimmed V and J ends, which lost 1 base and 4 bases, there was a span of 14 bases. The CDR3 runs 16 residues. Germline-derived CDR1 and CDR2 are SGHVS and FQNEAQ.

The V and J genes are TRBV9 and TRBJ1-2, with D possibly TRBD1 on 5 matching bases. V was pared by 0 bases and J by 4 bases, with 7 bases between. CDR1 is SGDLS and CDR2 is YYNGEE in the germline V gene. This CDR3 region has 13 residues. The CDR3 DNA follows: TGTGCCAGCAGCGTAGGGGGCTTCTATGGCTACACCTTC. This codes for CASSVGGFYGYTF. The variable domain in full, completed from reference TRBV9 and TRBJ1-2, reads DSGVTQTPKHLITATGQRVTLRCSPRSGDLSVYWYQQSLDQGLQFLIQYYNGEERAKGNILERFSAQQFPDLHSELNLSSLELGDSALYFCASSVGGFYGYTFGSGTRLTVV.

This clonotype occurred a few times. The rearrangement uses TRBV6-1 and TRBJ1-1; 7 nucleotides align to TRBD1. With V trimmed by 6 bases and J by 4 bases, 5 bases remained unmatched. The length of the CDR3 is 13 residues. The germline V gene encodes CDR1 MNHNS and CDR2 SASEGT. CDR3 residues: CASSPGTVTEAFF. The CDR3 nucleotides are TGTGCCAGCAGCCCCGGGACAGTCACTGAAGCTTTCTTT.

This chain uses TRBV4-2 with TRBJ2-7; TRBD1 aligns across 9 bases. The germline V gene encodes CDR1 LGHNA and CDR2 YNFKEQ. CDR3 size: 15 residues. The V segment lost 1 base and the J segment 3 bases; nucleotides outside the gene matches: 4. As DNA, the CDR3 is TGTGCCAGCAGCCAAGCCGGGACAGGGAACTACGAGCAGTACTTC. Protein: CASSQAGTGNYEQYF.

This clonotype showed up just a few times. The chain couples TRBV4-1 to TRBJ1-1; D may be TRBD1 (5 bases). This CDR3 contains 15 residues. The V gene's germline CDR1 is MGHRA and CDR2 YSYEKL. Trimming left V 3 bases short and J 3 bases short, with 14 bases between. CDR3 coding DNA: TGCGCCAGCAGCCAGGCCCACAGGACGGACACTGAAGCTTTCTTT. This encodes CASSQAHRTDTEAFF.